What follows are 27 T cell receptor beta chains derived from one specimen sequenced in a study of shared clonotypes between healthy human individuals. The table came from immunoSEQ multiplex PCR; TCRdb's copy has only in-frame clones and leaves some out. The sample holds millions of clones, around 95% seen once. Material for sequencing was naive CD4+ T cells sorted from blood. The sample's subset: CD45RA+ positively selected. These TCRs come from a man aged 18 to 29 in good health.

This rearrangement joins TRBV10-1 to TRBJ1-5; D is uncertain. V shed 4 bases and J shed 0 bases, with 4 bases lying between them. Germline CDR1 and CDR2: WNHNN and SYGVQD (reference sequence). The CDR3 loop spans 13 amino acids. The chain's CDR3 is CASSAYSNQPQHF. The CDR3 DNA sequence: TGCGCCAGCAGTGCATATAGCAATCAGCCCCAGCATTTT.

In nucleotides, the CDR3 is TGTGCCAGCAGCCGACCGAGGGACAGCAGATGGGTC. Translated: CASSRPRDSRWV. This chain connects TRBV6-4 to TRBJ2-7; 7 bases align to TRBD1. From germline, CDR1 is MRHNA and CDR2 SNTAGT. CDR3 length: 12 residues.

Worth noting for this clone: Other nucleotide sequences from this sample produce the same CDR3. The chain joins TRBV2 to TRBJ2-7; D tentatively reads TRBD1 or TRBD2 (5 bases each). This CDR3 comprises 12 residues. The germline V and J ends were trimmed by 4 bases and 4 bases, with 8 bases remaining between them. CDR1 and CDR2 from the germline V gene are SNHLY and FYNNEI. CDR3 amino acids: CASSGDGYEQYF. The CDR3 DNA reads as TGTGCCAGCAGTGGGGACGGTTACGAGCAGTACTTC.

CDR3 amino acids: CASSPVSPGLRGNSPLHF. The CDR3 bases are TGTGCCAGCTCACCGGTCAGCCCCGGTCTACGAGGTAATTCACCCCTCCACTTT. This chain joins TRBV18 and TRBJ1-6; no clear D. The CDR3 is 18 residues long. Germline V lookup: CDR1 KGHSH, CDR2 LQKENI. With 3 bases removed from V and 6 bases from J, the gap between germline ends came to 21 bases.

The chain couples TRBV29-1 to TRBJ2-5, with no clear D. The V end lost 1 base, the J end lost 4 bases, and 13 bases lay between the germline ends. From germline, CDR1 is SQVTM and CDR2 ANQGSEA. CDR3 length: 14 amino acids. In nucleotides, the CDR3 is TGCAGCGTTGAAGCTCGTCTAGTTAGAGAGACCCAGTACTTC. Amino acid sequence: CSVEARLVRETQYF.

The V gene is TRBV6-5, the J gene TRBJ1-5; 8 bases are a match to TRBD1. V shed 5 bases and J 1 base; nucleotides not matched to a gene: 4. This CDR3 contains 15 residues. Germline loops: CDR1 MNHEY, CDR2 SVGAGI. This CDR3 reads CASSPDRVSNQPQHF. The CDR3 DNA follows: TGTGCCAGCAGTCCGGACAGGGTGAGCAATCAGCCCCAGCATTTT.

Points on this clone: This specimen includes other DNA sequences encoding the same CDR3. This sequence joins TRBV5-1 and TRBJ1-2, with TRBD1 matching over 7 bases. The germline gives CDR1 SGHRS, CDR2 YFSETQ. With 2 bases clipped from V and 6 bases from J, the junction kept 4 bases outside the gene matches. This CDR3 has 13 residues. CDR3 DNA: TGCGCCAGCAGCTTAGGGACAGTGGATGGCTACACCTTC. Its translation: CASSLGTVDGYTF.

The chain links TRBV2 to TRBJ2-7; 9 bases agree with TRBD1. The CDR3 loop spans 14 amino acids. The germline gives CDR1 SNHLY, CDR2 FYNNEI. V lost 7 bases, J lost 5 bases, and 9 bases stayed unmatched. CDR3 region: CASNQGQGTNEQYF. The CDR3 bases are TGTGCCAGCAATCAAGGACAGGGGACGAACGAGCAGTACTTC.

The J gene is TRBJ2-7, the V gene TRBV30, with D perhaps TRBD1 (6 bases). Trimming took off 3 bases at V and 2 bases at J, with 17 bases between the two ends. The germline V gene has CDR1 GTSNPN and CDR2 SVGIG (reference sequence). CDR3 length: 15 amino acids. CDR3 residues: CAWSAETGSAYEQYF. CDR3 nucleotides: TGTGCCTGGAGCGCAGAGACAGGATCCGCCTACGAGCAGTACTTC.

CDR3 DNA sequence: TGTGCCAGCAGCTATTGGGAGAACACTGAAGCTTTCTTT. Its translation is CASSYWENTEAFF. This chain uses TRBV7-2 with TRBJ1-1; unclear D gene. From germline, CDR1 is SGHTA and CDR2 FQGNSA. The V end lost 4 bases, the J end lost 1 base, and 7 bases lay between the germline ends. The CDR3 contains 13 residues. Drawing the rest from reference TRBV7-2 and TRBJ1-1, the complete variable domain is GAGVSQSPSNKVTEKGKDVELRCDPISGHTALYWYRQSLGQGLEFLIYFQGNSAPDKSGLPSDRFSAERTGGSVSTLTIQRTQQEDSAVYLCASSYWENTEAFFGQGTRLTVV.

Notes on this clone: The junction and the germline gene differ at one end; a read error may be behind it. CDR3 in amino acids: CASSNSGLAGSYEQYF. CDR3 coding DNA: TGTGCCAGCAGTAACTCGGGACTAGCGGGATCCTACGAGCAGTACTTC. The genes are TRBV6-5 and TRBJ2-7; 13 bases are shared with TRBD2. The germline gives CDR1 MNHEY, CDR2 SVGAGI. The CDR3 consists of 16 residues.

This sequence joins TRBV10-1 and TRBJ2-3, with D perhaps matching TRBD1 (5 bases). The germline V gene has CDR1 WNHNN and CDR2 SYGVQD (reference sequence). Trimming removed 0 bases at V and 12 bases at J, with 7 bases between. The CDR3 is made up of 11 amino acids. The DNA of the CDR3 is TGCGCCAGCAGTGAGTCGACAGTACAGTATTTT. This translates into CASSESTVQYF.

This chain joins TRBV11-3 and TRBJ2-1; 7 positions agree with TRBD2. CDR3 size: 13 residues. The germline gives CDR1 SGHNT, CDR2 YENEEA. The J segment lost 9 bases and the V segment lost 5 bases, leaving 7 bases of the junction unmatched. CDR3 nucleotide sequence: TGTGCCAGCAGCCCCCAAGCGGGATCTGAGCAGTTCTTC. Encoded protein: CASSPQAGSEQFF.

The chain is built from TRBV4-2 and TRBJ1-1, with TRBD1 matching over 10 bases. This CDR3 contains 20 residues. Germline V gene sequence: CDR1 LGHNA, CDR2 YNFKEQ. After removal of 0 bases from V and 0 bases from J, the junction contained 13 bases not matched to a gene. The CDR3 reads CASSQDPTWTGGFMNTEAFF. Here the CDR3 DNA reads TGTGCCAGCAGCCAAGATCCCACCTGGACAGGGGGATTCATGAACACTGAAGCTTTCTTT.

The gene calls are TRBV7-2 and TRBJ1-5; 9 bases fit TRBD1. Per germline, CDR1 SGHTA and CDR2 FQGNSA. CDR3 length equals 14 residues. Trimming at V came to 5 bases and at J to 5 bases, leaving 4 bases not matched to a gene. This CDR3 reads CASSARTGDQPQHF. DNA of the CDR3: TGTGCCAGCAGCGCGCGGACAGGGGATCAGCCCCAGCATTTT.

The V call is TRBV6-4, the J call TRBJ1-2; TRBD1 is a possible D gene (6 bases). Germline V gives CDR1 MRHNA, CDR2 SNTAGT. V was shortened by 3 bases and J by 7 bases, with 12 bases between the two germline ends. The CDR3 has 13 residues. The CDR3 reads CASSEEQGRGYTF. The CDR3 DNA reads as TGTGCCAGCAGTGAGGAACAGGGTCGTGGCTACACCTTC.

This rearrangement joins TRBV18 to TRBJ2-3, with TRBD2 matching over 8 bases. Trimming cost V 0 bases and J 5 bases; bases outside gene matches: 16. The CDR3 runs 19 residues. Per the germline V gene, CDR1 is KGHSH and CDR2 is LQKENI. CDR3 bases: TGTGCCAGCTCACCACCGAGCGGGGGAGGGTCGGCGGCGAAAGATACGCAGTATTTT. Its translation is CASSPPSGGGSAAKDTQYF.

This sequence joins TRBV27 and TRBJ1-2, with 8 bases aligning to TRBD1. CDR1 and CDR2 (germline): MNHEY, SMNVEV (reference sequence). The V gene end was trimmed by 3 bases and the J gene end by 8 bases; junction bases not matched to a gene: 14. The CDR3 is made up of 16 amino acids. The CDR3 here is CASSLFGDRLIGGYTF. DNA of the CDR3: TGTGCCAGCAGTTTGTTCGGGGACAGGTTAATAGGCGGCTACACCTTC.

The CDR3 DNA reads as TGTGCCAGCAGCTTAGGCCGGAAGGGAAGGTACGAGCAGTACTTC. It specifies CASSLGRKGRYEQYF. This chain connects TRBV13 to TRBJ2-7; D is uncertain. Per germline, CDR1 PRHDT and CDR2 FYEKMQ (reference sequence). Trimming took off 0 bases at V and 4 bases at J, with 13 bases between the two ends. This CDR3 is built from 15 residues.

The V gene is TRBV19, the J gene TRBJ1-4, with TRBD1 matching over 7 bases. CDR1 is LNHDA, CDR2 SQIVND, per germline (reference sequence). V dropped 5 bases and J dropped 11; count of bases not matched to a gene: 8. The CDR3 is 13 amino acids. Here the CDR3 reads CASSPRDRAKLFF. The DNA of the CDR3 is TGTGCCAGTAGTCCCCGTGACAGGGCTAAACTGTTTTTT.

In nucleotides, the CDR3 is TGTGCCAGCAGTCGGGCCCGCGAAGTAAACTACGAGCAGTACTTC. The encoded protein is CASSRAREVNYEQYF. This chain uses TRBV6-5 with TRBJ2-7, with D unresolved. Trimming stripped 5 bases from V and 3 bases from J, with 17 bases between. Germline assignment: CDR1 MNHEY and CDR2 SVGAGI. CDR3 length equals 15 residues.

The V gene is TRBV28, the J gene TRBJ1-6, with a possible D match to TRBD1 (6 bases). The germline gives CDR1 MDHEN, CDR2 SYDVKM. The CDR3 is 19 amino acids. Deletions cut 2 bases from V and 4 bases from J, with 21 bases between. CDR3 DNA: TGTGCCAGCAGTTTACGGCGGGACACCCCGGCTAATTATAATTCACCCCTCCACTTT. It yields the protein CASSLRRDTPANYNSPLHF.

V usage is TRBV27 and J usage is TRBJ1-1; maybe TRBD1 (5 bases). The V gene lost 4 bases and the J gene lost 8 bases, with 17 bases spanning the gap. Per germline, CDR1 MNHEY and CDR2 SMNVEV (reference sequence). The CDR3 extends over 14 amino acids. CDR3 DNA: TGTGCCAGCAGTTGGCGCGGGGCGGTAGTAGAAGCTTTCTTT. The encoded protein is CASSWRGAVVEAFF.

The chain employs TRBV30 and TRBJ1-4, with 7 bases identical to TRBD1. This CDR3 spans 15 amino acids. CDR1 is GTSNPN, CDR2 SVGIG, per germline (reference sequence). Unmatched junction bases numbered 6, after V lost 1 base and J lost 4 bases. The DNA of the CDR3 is TGTGCCTGGAGTGCCGGGACAGTTTATAATGAAAAACTGTTTTTT. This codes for CAWSAGTVYNEKLFF.

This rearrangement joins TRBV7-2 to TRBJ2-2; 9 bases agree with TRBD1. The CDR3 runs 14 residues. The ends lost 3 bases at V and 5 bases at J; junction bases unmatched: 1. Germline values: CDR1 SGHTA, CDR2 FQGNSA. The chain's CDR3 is CASSFGQGTGELFF. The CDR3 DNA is TGTGCCAGCAGCTTTGGACAGGGGACCGGGGAGCTGTTTTTT.

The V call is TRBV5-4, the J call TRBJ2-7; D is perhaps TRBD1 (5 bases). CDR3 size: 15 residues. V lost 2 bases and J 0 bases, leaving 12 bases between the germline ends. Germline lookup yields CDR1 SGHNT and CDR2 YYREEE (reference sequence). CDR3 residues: CASSFGDSRSYEQYF. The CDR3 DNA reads TGTGCCAGCAGCTTCGGAGACAGTCGCTCCTACGAGCAGTACTTC.

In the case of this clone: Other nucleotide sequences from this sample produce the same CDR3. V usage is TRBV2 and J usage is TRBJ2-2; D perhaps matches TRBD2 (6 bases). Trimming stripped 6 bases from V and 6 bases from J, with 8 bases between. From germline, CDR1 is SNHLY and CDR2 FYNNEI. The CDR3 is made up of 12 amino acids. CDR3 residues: CASSGGPGELFF. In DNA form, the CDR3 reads TGTGCCAGCAGCGGGGGACCCGGGGAGCTGTTTTTT.